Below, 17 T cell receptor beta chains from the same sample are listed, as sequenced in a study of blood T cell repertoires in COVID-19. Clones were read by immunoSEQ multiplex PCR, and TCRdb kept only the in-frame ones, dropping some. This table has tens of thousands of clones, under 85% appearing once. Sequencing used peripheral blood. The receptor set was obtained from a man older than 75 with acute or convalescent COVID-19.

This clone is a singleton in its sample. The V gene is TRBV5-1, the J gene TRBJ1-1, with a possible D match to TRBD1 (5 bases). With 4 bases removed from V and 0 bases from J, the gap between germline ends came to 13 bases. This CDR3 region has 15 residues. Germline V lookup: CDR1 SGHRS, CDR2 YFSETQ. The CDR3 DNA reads TGCGCCAGCAGCGCCTCGACAGCTATGAACACTGAAGCTTTCTTT. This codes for CASSASTAMNTEAFF.

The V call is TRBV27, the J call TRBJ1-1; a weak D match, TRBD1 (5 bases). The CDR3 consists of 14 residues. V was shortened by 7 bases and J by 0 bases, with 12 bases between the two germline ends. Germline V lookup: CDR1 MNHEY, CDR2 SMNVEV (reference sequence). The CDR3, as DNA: TGTGCCAGCAAAACCCAGGGCATGAACACTGAAGCTTTCTTT. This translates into CASKTQGMNTEAFF.

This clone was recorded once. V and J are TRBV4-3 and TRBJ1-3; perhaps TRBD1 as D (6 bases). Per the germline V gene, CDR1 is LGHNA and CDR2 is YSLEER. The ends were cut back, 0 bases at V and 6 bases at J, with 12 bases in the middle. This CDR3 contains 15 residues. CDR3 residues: CASSQEGTIVNTIYF. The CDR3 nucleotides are TGCGCCAGCAGCCAAGAGGGGACAATCGTAAACACCATATATTTT.

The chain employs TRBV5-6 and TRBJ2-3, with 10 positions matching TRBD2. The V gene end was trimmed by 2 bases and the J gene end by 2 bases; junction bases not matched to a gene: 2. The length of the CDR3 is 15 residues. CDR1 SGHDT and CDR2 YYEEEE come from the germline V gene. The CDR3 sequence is CASSLAGGPTDTQYF. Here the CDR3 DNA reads TGTGCCAGCAGCTTAGCGGGGGGGCCCACAGATACGCAGTATTTT.

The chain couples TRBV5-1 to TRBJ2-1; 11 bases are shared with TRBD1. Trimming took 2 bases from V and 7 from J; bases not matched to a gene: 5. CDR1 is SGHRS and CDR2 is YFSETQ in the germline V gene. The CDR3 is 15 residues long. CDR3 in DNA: TGCGCCAGCAGCTTCGGACAGGGGGCTCTAAATGAGCAGTTCTTC. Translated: CASSFGQGALNEQFF.

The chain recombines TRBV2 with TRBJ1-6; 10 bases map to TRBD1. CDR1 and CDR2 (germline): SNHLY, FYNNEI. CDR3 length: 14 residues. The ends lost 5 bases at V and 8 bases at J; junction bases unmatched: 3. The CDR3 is CASSWDRGDSPLHF. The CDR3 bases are TGTGCCAGCAGTTGGGACAGGGGTGATTCACCCCTCCACTTT.

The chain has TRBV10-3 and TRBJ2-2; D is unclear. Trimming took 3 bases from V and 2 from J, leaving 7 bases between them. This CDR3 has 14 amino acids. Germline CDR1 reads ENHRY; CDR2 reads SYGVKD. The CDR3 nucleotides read TGTGCCATCAGTGAATCCGTAAACACCGGGGAGCTGTTTTTT. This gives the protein CAISESVNTGELFF.

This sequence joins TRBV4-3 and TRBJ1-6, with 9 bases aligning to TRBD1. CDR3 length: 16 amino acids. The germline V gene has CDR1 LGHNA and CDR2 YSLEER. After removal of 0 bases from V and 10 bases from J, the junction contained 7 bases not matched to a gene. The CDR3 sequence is CASSQDLTGGRSPLHF. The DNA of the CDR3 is TGCGCCAGCAGCCAAGATTTAACAGGGGGCAGATCACCCCTCCACTTT.

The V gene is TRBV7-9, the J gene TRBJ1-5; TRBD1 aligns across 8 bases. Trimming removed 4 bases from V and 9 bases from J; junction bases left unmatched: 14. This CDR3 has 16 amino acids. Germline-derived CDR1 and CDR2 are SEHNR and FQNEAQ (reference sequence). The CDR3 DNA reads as TGTGCCAGCAGCTCCTTCTTCAGGGGGCGGGGTGGGCCCCAGCATTTT. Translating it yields CASSSFFRGRGGPQHF.

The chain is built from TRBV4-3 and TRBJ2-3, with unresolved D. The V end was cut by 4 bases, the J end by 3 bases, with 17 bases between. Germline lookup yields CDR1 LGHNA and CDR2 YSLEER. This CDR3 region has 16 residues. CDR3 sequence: CASSLLGLGRTDTQYF. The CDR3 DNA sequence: TGCGCCAGCAGCCTTCTGGGCTTAGGTAGGACAGATACGCAGTATTTT.

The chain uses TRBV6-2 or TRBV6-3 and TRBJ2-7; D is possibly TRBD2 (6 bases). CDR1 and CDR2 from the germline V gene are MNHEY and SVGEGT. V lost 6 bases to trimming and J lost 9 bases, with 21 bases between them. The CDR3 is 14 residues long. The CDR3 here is CASSPGGSIVGQYF. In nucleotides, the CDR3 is TGTGCCAGCAGCCCCGGGGGATCCATCGTGGGGCAGTACTTC.

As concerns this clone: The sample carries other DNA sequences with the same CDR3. This chain's CDR3 is CASSSRGNSPLHF. The CDR3 region has the DNA TGTGCCAGCAGTTCAAGGGGAAATTCACCCCTCCACTTT. The rearrangement links TRBV12-3 or TRBV12-4 to TRBJ1-6, with D possibly being TRBD1 (5 bases). The CDR3 has 13 residues. V lost 4 bases to trimming and J lost 7 bases, with 8 bases between them.

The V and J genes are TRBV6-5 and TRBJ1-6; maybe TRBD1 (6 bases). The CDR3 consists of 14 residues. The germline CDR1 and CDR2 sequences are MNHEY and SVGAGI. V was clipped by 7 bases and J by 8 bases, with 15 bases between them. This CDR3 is CASKKTGADSPLHF. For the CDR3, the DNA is TGTGCCAGCAAGAAGACAGGAGCTGATTCACCCCTCCACTTT.

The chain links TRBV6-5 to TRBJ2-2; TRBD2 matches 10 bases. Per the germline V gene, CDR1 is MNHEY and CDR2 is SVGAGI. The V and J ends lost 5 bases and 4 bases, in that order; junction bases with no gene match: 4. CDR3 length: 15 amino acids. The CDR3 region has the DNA TGTGCCAGCAGTAGCGGGGGGGCCCGCACCGGGGAGCTGTTTTTT. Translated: CASSSGGARTGELFF.

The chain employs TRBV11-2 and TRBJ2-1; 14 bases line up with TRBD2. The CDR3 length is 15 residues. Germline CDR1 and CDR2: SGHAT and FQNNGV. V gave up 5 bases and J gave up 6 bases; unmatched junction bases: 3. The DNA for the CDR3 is TGTGCCAGCAGCCTCGGGACTAGCGGGGGCAATGAGCAGTTCTTC. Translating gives CASSLGTSGGNEQFF.

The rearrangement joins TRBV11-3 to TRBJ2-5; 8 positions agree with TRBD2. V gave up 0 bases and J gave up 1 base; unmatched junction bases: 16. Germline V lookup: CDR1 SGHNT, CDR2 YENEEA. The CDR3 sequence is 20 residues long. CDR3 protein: CASSLEGGSGVPFFQETQYF. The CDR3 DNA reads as TGTGCCAGCAGCTTAGAAGGGGGTAGCGGGGTTCCGTTCTTCCAAGAGACCCAGTACTTC. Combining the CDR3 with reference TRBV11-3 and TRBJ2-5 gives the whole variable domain EAGVVQSPRYKIIEKKQPVAFWCNPISGHNTLYWYLQNLGQGPELLIRYENEEAVDDSQLPKDRFSAERLKGVDSTLKIQPAELGDSAVYLCASSLEGGSGVPFFQETQYFGPGTRLLVL.

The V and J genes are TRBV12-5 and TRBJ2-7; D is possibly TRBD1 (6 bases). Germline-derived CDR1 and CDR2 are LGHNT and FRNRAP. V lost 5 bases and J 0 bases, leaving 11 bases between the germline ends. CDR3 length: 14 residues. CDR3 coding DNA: TGTGCTAGTGGTAACAGGGCATCCTCCTACGAGCAGTACTTC. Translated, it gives CASGNRASSYEQYF.